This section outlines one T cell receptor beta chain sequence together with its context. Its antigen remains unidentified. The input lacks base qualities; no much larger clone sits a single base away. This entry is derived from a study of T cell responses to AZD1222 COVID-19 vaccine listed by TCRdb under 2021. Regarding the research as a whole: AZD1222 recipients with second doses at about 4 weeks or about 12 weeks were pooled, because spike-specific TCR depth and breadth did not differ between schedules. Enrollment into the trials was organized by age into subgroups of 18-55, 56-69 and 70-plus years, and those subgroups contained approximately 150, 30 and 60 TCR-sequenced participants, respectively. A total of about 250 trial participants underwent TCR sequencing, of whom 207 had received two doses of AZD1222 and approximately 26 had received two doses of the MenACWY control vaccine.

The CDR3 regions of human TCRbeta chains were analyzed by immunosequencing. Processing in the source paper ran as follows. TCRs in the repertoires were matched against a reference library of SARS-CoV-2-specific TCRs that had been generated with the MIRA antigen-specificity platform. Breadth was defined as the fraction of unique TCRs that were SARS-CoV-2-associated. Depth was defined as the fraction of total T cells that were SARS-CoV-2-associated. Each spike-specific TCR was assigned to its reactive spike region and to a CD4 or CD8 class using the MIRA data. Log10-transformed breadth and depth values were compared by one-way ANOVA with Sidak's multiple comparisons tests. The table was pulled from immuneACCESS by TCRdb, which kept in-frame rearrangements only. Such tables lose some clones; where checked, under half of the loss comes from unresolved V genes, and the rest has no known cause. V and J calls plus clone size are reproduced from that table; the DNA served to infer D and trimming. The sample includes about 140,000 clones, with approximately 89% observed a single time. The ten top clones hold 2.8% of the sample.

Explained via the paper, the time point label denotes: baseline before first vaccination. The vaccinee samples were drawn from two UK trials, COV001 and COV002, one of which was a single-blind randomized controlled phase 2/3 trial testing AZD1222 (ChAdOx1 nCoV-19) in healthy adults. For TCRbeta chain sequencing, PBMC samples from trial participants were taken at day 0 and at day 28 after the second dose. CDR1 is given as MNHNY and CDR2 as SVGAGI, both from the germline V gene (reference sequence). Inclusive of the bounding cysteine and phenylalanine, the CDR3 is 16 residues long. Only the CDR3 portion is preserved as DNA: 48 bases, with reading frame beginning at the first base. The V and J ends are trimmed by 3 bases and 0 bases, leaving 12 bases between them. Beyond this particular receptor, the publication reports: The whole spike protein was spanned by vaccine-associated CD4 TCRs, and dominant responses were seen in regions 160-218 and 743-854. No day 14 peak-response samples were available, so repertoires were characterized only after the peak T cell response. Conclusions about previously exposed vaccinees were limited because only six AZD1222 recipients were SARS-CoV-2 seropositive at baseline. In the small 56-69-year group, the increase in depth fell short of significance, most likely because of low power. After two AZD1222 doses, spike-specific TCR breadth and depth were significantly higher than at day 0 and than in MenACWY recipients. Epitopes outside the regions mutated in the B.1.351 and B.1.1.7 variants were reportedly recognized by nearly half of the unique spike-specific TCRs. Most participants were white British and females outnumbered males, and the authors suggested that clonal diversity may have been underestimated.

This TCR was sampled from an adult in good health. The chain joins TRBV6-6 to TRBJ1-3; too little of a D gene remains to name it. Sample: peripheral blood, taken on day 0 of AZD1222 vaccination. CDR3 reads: CASSYYSALSGNTIYF. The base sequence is TGTGCCAGCAGTTATTATTCGGCCCTCTCTGGAAACACCATATATTTT.